Listed below are T cell receptor beta chains from one sample, sequenced in a study of cytomegalovirus exposure and HLA in healthy donors. Measured with immunoSEQ multiplex PCR; TCRdb has only the in-frame clones, and not every one. The sample contains about 160,000 clones, around 80% of which appear only once. Material for sequencing was PBMCs. The source is a male donor in good health and CMV-seronegative. Each CDR3 is given with its conserved first and last residue. D genes are given only for firm matches. The size field is filled for only some rows; it gives once, few, many or a size class.

j_gene: TRBJ1-4; abundance: few; v_gene: TRBV28; d_gene: -; CDR3nt: TGTGCCAGCAAGAGAGCCCCAACTAATGAAAAACTGTTTTTT; CDR3aa: CASKRAPTNEKLFF
j_gene: TRBJ2-1; abundance: -; v_gene: TRBV29-1; d_gene: TRBD2; CDR3nt: TGCAGCGCCCGAGGGCTAGCGGGAGAAGGATGGAATGAGCAGTTCTTC; CDR3aa: CSARGLAGEGWNEQFF
j_gene: TRBJ2-7; abundance: -; v_gene: TRBV16; d_gene: TRBD1; CDR3nt: TGTGCCAGCAGCCCGGTAAGACAGGGGTCTTACCACGAGCAGTACTTC; CDR3aa: CASSPVRQGSYHEQYF
j_gene: TRBJ2-3; abundance: -; v_gene: TRBV10-3; d_gene: TRBD2; CDR3nt: TGTGCCATCAGGGGCGGGAGGGGGATGACAGATACGCAGTATTTT; CDR3aa: CAIRGGRGMTDTQYF
j_gene: TRBJ1-1; abundance: -; v_gene: TRBV27; d_gene: -; CDR3nt: TGTGCCAGCAGTTCCTTGCCCGGACAGAGGAACACTGAAGCTTTCTTT; CDR3aa: CASSSLPGQRNTEAFF
j_gene: TRBJ1-5; abundance: -; v_gene: TRBV19; d_gene: -; CDR3nt: TGTGCCAGTAGTATTCTACCCTCGGCCCAGCATTTT; CDR3aa: CASSILPSAQHF
j_gene: TRBJ1-1; abundance: -; v_gene: TRBV6-6; d_gene: TRBD1; CDR3nt: TGTGCCAGCAGTTCTGACAGGGCGGTATACAGTTCTGAAGCTTTCTTT; CDR3aa: CASSSDRAVYSSEAFF
j_gene: TRBJ2-7; abundance: -; v_gene: TRBV7-2; d_gene: -; CDR3nt: TGTGCCAGCAGCTTAGCGCCCAGGGGCCTTTACGAGCAGTACTTC; CDR3aa: CASSLAPRGLYEQYF
j_gene: TRBJ2-7; abundance: -; v_gene: TRBV14; d_gene: -; CDR3nt: TGTGCCAGCAGCCAAGACCGGGGGATGGGAACCTACGAGCAGTACTTC; CDR3aa: CASSQDRGMGTYEQYF
j_gene: TRBJ2-5; abundance: -; v_gene: TRBV9; d_gene: -; CDR3nt: TGTGCCAGCAGCGTAGTCCCGGAGACCCAGTACTTC; CDR3aa: CASSVVPETQYF
j_gene: TRBJ1-3; abundance: -; v_gene: TRBV15; d_gene: TRBD1; CDR3nt: TGTGCCACCAGCAGAGGGGGACAGGGGGAACGAAACACCATATATTTT; CDR3aa: CATSRGGQGERNTIYF
j_gene: TRBJ1-3; abundance: -; v_gene: TRBV11-2; d_gene: TRBD1; CDR3nt: TGTGCCAGCAGCCAGACAGGGCACTCTGGAAACACCATATATTTT; CDR3aa: CASSQTGHSGNTIYF
j_gene: TRBJ2-7; abundance: -; v_gene: TRBV18; d_gene: -; CDR3nt: TGTGCCAGCTCACCAGACAGGACGTCTTCTGAAAAGTACTTC; CDR3aa: CASSPDRTSSEKYF
j_gene: TRBJ2-7; abundance: -; v_gene: TRBV9; d_gene: -; CDR3nt: TGTGCCAGCAGCGTAGGGGTGGAGAACTACGAGCAGTACTTC; CDR3aa: CASSVGVENYEQYF
j_gene: TRBJ2-7; abundance: -; v_gene: TRBV29-1; d_gene: -; CDR3nt: TGCAGCGTCTCGACAGACGGCGACTACGAGCAGTACTTC; CDR3aa: CSVSTDGDYEQYF
j_gene: TRBJ2-7; abundance: -; v_gene: TRBV7-2; d_gene: -; CDR3nt: TGTGCCAGCAGCTTTGGCAGGGTAGCCTACGAGCAGTACTTC; CDR3aa: CASSFGRVAYEQYF
j_gene: TRBJ2-3; abundance: -; v_gene: TRBV19; d_gene: TRBD1; CDR3nt: TGTGCCAGTAGTATTGGGGACAGGGAAAAAGATACGCAGTATTTT; CDR3aa: CASSIGDREKDTQYF
j_gene: TRBJ1-3; abundance: -; v_gene: TRBV18; d_gene: -; CDR3nt: TGTGCCAGCTCACCCAGCACAGCTGGAAACACCATATATTTT; CDR3aa: CASSPSTAGNTIYF
j_gene: TRBJ1-1; abundance: -; v_gene: TRBV2; d_gene: -; CDR3nt: TGTGCCAGCAGTGCCCGCGGCGCCCGGGACACTGAAGCTTTCTTT; CDR3aa: CASSARGARDTEAFF
j_gene: TRBJ1-2; abundance: few; v_gene: TRBV7-9; d_gene: TRBD1; CDR3nt: TGTGCCAGCACTCCCGGACAGGGAGACTATGGCTACACCTTC; CDR3aa: CASTPGQGDYGYTF
j_gene: TRBJ1-5; abundance: -; v_gene: TRBV5-6; d_gene: -; CDR3nt: TGTGCCAGCAGCTTGAGCCCCAATCAGCCCCAGCATTTT; CDR3aa: CASSLSPNQPQHF
j_gene: TRBJ1-1; abundance: -; v_gene: TRBV29-1; d_gene: TRBD1; CDR3nt: TGCAGCGATAACAGGGGGGTGGGGACTGAAGCTTTCTTT; CDR3aa: CSDNRGVGTEAFF
j_gene: TRBJ1-3; abundance: -; v_gene: TRBV28; d_gene: TRBD1; CDR3nt: TGTGCCAGCAGTTTGCCACAGGGGAACTCTGGAAACACCATATATTTT; CDR3aa: CASSLPQGNSGNTIYF
j_gene: TRBJ2-6; abundance: -; v_gene: TRBV11-2; d_gene: TRBD1; CDR3nt: TGTGCCAGCAGAACTGCCGGGACAGGGGGCTCTGGGGCCAACGTCCTGACTTTC; CDR3aa: CASRTAGTGGSGANVLTF
j_gene: TRBJ2-5; abundance: -; v_gene: TRBV14; d_gene: -; CDR3nt: TGTGCCAGCAGCCAAGATCAAGGGGTTCAGACCCAGTACTTC; CDR3aa: CASSQDQGVQTQYF
j_gene: TRBJ1-5; abundance: few; v_gene: TRBV6-1; d_gene: TRBD1; CDR3nt: TGTGCCAGCACTGCGACAGGGGGAGAAAATCAGCCCCAGCATTTT; CDR3aa: CASTATGGENQPQHF
j_gene: TRBJ2-1; abundance: once; v_gene: TRBV15; d_gene: TRBD2; CDR3nt: TGTGCCACCAGCACGCGCAGAGCGGGAGGAGGGGATGAGCAGTTCTTC; CDR3aa: CATSTRRAGGGDEQFF
j_gene: TRBJ2-3; abundance: -; v_gene: TRBV4-1; d_gene: -; CDR3nt: TGCGCCAGCAGCCAAGAAGGCAGGGGAAACGCAGATACGCAGTATTTT; CDR3aa: CASSQEGRGNADTQYF
j_gene: TRBJ1-5; abundance: -; v_gene: TRBV30; d_gene: TRBD1; CDR3nt: TGTGCCTGGAGTGTAAACAGAGACAGGGGGTATAGCAATCAGCCCCAGCATTTT; CDR3aa: CAWSVNRDRGYSNQPQHF
j_gene: TRBJ2-1; abundance: -; v_gene: TRBV5-1; d_gene: -; CDR3nt: TGCGCCAGCAGCTTGGAATGGTTCGGTGAGTCGGGAAATGAGCAGTTCTTC; CDR3aa: CASSLEWFGESGNEQFF
j_gene: TRBJ2-3; abundance: few; v_gene: TRBV7-9; d_gene: -; CDR3nt: TGTGCCAGCGCTAGCGGGACAGGGGAGTGGGCAGATACGCAGTATTTT; CDR3aa: CASASGTGEWADTQYF
j_gene: TRBJ2-1; abundance: -; v_gene: TRBV15; d_gene: TRBD1; CDR3nt: TGTGCCACCAGCAGAGATTCCGCCGGCGACAGGGGGCGCTGGGCGCAGTTCTTC; CDR3aa: CATSRDSAGDRGRWAQFF
j_gene: TRBJ2-2; abundance: -; v_gene: TRBV5-1; d_gene: -; CDR3nt: TGCGCCAGCAGCTTGGGGGGCCGGAACACCGGGGAGCTGTTTTTT; CDR3aa: CASSLGGRNTGELFF
j_gene: TRBJ2-3; abundance: once; v_gene: TRBV6-5; d_gene: TRBD2; CDR3nt: TGTGCCAGCAGTTACTCGACTAGCGGGAGAGTAGATACGCAGTATTTT; CDR3aa: CASSYSTSGRVDTQYF
j_gene: TRBJ2-7; abundance: -; v_gene: TRBV6-1; d_gene: TRBD1; CDR3nt: TGTGCCAGCAGGCCGGGACAGGTCTACGAGCAGTACTTC; CDR3aa: CASRPGQVYEQYF
j_gene: TRBJ2-7; abundance: once; v_gene: TRBV7-9; d_gene: -; CDR3nt: TGTGCCAGCAGCTTGGGGGCGTCCTACGAGCAGTACTTC; CDR3aa: CASSLGASYEQYF
j_gene: TRBJ1-3; abundance: -; v_gene: TRBV30; d_gene: -; CDR3nt: TGTGCCTGGAGTGTACAAAGGAGGGGAGACACCATATATTTT; CDR3aa: CAWSVQRRGDTIYF
j_gene: TRBJ2-3; abundance: -; v_gene: TRBV27; d_gene: TRBD2; CDR3nt: TGTGCCAGCACGCAGACTAGCGGGGGCGCAGATACGCAGTATTTT; CDR3aa: CASTQTSGGADTQYF
j_gene: TRBJ2-1; abundance: few; v_gene: TRBV10-3; d_gene: TRBD2; CDR3nt: TGTGCCATCAGTTCCGGGACTAGCGGAAACAATGAGCAGTTCTTC; CDR3aa: CAISSGTSGNNEQFF
j_gene: TRBJ1-5; abundance: -; v_gene: TRBV28; d_gene: -; CDR3nt: TGTGCCAGCAGTAAAAACCTGGGCGAACATTTGGGTCAGCCCCAGCATTTT; CDR3aa: CASSKNLGEHLGQPQHF
j_gene: TRBJ2-1; abundance: -; v_gene: TRBV12-5; d_gene: TRBD2; CDR3nt: TGTGCTAGTGGTTTAGCTCTAGCGGGGGGGAGGAGCTCCTACAATGAGCAGTTCTTC; CDR3aa: CASGLALAGGRSSYNEQFF
j_gene: TRBJ2-5; abundance: -; v_gene: TRBV5-1; d_gene: -; CDR3nt: TGCGCCAGCAGCTTGGTACAGGGCGGGGAGACCCAGTACTTC; CDR3aa: CASSLVQGGETQYF
j_gene: TRBJ2-5; abundance: -; v_gene: TRBV5-1; d_gene: TRBD2; CDR3nt: TGCGCCAGCAGCTCGGGACTAGCGGGCGGGCTGAGAGAGACCCAGTACTTC; CDR3aa: CASSSGLAGGLRETQYF
j_gene: TRBJ2-1; abundance: -; v_gene: TRBV15; d_gene: TRBD1; CDR3nt: TGTGCCACCAGCACCGGGACAGCTAATGAGCAGTTCTTC; CDR3aa: CATSTGTANEQFF
j_gene: TRBJ2-7; abundance: -; v_gene: TRBV2; d_gene: TRBD2; CDR3nt: TGTGCCTTAACCGGGACTAGCGGCCCCTACGAGCAGTACTTC; CDR3aa: CALTGTSGPYEQYF
j_gene: TRBJ1-5; abundance: -; v_gene: TRBV15; d_gene: -; CDR3nt: TGTGCCACCAGCAGAGATCGGGCGGGGGGCAATCAGCCCCAGCATTTT; CDR3aa: CATSRDRAGGNQPQHF
j_gene: TRBJ1-3; abundance: -; v_gene: TRBV7-2; d_gene: -; CDR3nt: TGTGCCAGCAGCCGACGGGACACCATATATTTT; CDR3aa: CASSRRDTIYF
j_gene: TRBJ2-3; abundance: -; v_gene: TRBV6-5; d_gene: -; CDR3nt: TGTGCCAGCAGTTACGCGGGGCCCCGAGAAGATACGCAGTATTTT; CDR3aa: CASSYAGPREDTQYF
j_gene: TRBJ2-1; abundance: -; v_gene: TRBV5-6; d_gene: TRBD2; CDR3nt: TGTGCCAGCAGCTTGGAGGCGGGAGGGGGGCACAATGAGCAGTTCTTC; CDR3aa: CASSLEAGGGHNEQFF
j_gene: TRBJ2-7; abundance: once; v_gene: TRBV15; d_gene: -; CDR3nt: TGTGCCACCAGCAGAGGTCAGGGTTATTACGAGCAGTACTTC; CDR3aa: CATSRGQGYYEQYF
j_gene: TRBJ2-7; abundance: -; v_gene: TRBV19; d_gene: TRBD1; CDR3nt: TGTGCCAGTAGTATAGGACAGGGCTACGAGCAGTACTTC; CDR3aa: CASSIGQGYEQYF
j_gene: TRBJ2-3; abundance: -; v_gene: TRBV7-2; d_gene: -; CDR3nt: TGTGCCAGCAGACTCGCGGGTCGTACTAGCACAGATACGCAGTATTTT; CDR3aa: CASRLAGRTSTDTQYF
j_gene: TRBJ2-1; abundance: -; v_gene: TRBV5-1; d_gene: -; CDR3nt: TGCGCCAGCATGCGGGACCCAGCAAACGATGAGCAGTTCTTC; CDR3aa: CASMRDPANDEQFF
j_gene: TRBJ1-1; abundance: -; v_gene: TRBV4-3; d_gene: -; CDR3nt: TGCGCCAGCAGCCAATGGGAGCAGGTGGAGCTGGGGAAGGCTGAAGCTTTCTTT; CDR3aa: CASSQWEQVELGKAEAFF
j_gene: TRBJ2-7; abundance: -; v_gene: TRBV18; d_gene: TRBD1; CDR3nt: TGTGCCAGCTCACCAGGGACAGGGGACCCCTACGAGCAGTACTTC; CDR3aa: CASSPGTGDPYEQYF